This entry describes one T cell receptor (beta chain). It lacks a known antigen. Per-nucleotide qualities are absent, and no much larger clonotype sits a single base away. The germline V gene provides CDR1 SGHVS and CDR2 FNYEAQ. Spanning cysteine to phenylalanine, the CDR3 consists of 14 amino acids. Here the CDR3 DNA is all that survives: 42 bases in frame from base 1. The germline ends are 5 bases apart after V is trimmed by 2 bases and J by 3 bases. The source of the sample is a study of CD8+CD57+ T cells in acquired aplastic anemia (dated by TCRdb to 2017 to 2018). The study in broad terms: On average, sorted CD4+ and CD8+ cells yielded around 3.4 ug of extracted DNA, with a range of roughly 0.18 to 30 ug. For healthy donor samples, the average read count was around 9.9 million for CD4+ cells and 11.0 million for CD8+ cells. Results and caveats for the whole study, not just this receptor: Although 25 to 30 CD8+ CDR3 sequences were shared by patients and controls, these sequences appeared highly expressed in patients and within the immunodominant clones of patients. Between patients and healthy controls, no significant difference in CD8+ Simpson's diversity was found (P=0.060).

Profiling of TCR beta VDJ combinations and CDR3 sequences used genomic DNA as the template. TCR repertoire sequencing was run on an Illumina HiSeq 2000. The original methods were these. TRBV/TRBJ rearrangement plots, CDR3 size and DJ length profiles, and Simpson's diversity index were used to assess repertoires. The immunodominant clone was defined as the most abundant DNA sequence in deep sequencing data. CDR3 amino acid sequences were checked for sharing between subjects and were compared against published repertoires and the VDJdb database. TCRdb applied fastp at Q25 and MiXCR to the public reads, then kept only in-frame beta chains. Duplicate CDR3 protein sequences are folded into a single record with the most common DNA and genes. None of the V and J calls come from the authors' own analysis; TCRdb made them. This sample is represented by approximately 32,000 distinct CDR3 sequences; 65% to 80% of them were singletons. The leading ten clones occupy about 20% of the sample.

In the study, sorted CD4+ and CD8+ blood T cells from patients with severe aplastic anemia and from healthy subjects underwent deep sequencing of TCR repertoires. Ficoll-Paque density gradient centrifugation was used to isolate peripheral blood mononuclear cells. CD4+ and CD8+ T cells were sorted by FACS or magnetic beads before DNA extraction. This TCR derives from a human donor in good health, serving as a control. The chain joins TRBV7-6 to TRBJ2-6, with the D segment identity uncertain. The specimen was sorted CD4+, CD8+, or CD8+CD57+ T cells (not recorded which) from PBMCs. The CDR3 has the sequence CASSLISGANVLTF. The DNA sequence is given as TGTGCCAGCAGCTTAATCAGTGGGGCCAACGTCCTGACTTTC.